This is a list of T cell receptor beta chains from one sample in a study of T cells after posttransplantation cyclophosphamide. Clones were sequenced by immunoSEQ multiplex PCR, and TCRdb holds only the in-frame ones, with some missing. This sample carries about 24,000 clones, none of them present only once. The material sequenced was PBMCs. The receptor source for this set is a woman aged 60 to 75 in good health, CMV-negative, and a related stem cell transplant donor. Each CDR3 is given with its conserved first and last residue. D genes are given only for firm matches. Size is omitted from some rows. Given values are once, few, many or a class for expanded clones.

j_call,clone_size,d_call,v_call,cdr3_nt,cdr3_aa
TRBJ1-1,.,.,TRBV30,TGTGCCTGGAGTCTGGGGAGTCTTATGAACACTGAAGCTTTCTTT,CAWSLGSLMNTEAFF
TRBJ1-1,many,.,TRBV7-9,TGTGCCAGCAGCCCAGGGTACGACACTGAAGCTTTCTTT,CASSPGYDTEAFF
TRBJ2-7,many,TRBD2,TRBV4-2,TGTGCCAGCAGCCCAAGGACTAGCGGAGCTTACGAGCAGTACTTC,CASSPRTSGAYEQYF
TRBJ2-3,many,.,TRBV27,TGTGCCAGCAGCCGGTCTCGGCTAGGTTACCACACAGATACGCAGTATTTT,CASSRSRLGYHTDTQYF
TRBJ2-1,few,TRBD2,TRBV6-5,TGTGCCAGCAGTTACTCGGCGGGAGGGGGGTACAATGAGCAGTTCTTC,CASSYSAGGGYNEQFF
TRBJ1-2,many,.,TRBV7-2,TGTGCCAGCAGCTTCGACCCTCAGGACTATGGCTACACCTTC,CASSFDPQDYGYTF
TRBJ2-7,many,.,TRBV6-5,TGTGCCATCGGGCGGGGCGCTCCCTACGAGCAGTACTTC,CAIGRGAPYEQYF
TRBJ1-2,.,.,TRBV29-1,TGCAGCGTTGTTGGGGGGACTAACTATGGCTACACCTTC,CSVVGGTNYGYTF
TRBJ2-1,many,.,TRBV11-2,TGTGCCAGCAGCTTAGGTAGCGTAAGGTACAATGAGCAGTTCTTC,CASSLGSVRYNEQFF
TRBJ1-2,many,.,TRBV5-1,TGCGCCAGCAGCTCCACAGGGAATTATGGCTACACCTTC,CASSSTGNYGYTF
TRBJ2-7,.,TRBD2,TRBV6-5,TGTGCCAGCCGGAGGACTAGCGGGAGCTACGAGCAGTACTTC,CASRRTSGSYEQYF
TRBJ1-1,many,.,TRBV5-4,TGTGCCAGCAGCTTGGATCGGGTTGGCAACACTGAAGCTTTCTTT,CASSLDRVGNTEAFF
TRBJ2-6,many,TRBD2,TRBV4-2,TGTGCCAGCAGCCAAGATCTAGCGGAGACCTCTGGGGCCAACGTCCTGACTTTC,CASSQDLAETSGANVLTF
TRBJ1-1,many,.,TRBV27,TGTGCCAGCAGTTTATTCCACGGGGGCACTGAAGCTTTCTTT,CASSLFHGGTEAFF